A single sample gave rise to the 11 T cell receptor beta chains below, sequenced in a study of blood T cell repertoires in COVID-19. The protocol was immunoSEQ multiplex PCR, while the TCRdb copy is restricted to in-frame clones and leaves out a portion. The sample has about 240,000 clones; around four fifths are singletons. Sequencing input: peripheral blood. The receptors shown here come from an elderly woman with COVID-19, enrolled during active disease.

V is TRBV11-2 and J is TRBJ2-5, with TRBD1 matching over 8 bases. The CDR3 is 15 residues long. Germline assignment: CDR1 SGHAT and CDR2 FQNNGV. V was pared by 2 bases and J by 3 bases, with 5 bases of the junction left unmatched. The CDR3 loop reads CASSLRGQVKETQYF. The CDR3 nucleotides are TGTGCCAGCAGCTTAAGGGGACAGGTGAAAGAGACCCAGTACTTC. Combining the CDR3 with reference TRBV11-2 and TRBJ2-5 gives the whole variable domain EAGVAQSPRYKIIEKRQSVAFWCNPISGHATLYWYQQILGQGPKLLIQFQNNGVVDDSQLPKDRFSAERLKGVDSTLKIQPAKLEDSAVYLCASSLRGQVKETQYFGPGTRLLVL.

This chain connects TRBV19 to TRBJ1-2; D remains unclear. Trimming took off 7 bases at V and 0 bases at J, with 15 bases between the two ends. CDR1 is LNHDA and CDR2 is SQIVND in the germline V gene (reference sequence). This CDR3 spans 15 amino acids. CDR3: CASMTVGGANYGYTF. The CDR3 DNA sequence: TGTGCCAGTATGACCGTCGGTGGAGCTAACTATGGCTACACCTTC.

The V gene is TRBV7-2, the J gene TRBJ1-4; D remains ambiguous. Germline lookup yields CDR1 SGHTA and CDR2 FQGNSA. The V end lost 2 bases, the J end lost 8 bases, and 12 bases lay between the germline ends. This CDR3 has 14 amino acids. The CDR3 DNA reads TGTGCCAGCAGCTTAAAAGGAGGAGGGGAAAAACTGTTTTTT. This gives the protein CASSLKGGGEKLFF. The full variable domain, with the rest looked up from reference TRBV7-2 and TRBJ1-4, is GAGVSQSPSNKVTEKGKDVELRCDPISGHTALYWYRQSLGQGLEFLIYFQGNSAPDKSGLPSDRFSAERTGGSVSTLTIQRTQQEDSAVYLCASSLKGGGEKLFFGSGTQLSVL.

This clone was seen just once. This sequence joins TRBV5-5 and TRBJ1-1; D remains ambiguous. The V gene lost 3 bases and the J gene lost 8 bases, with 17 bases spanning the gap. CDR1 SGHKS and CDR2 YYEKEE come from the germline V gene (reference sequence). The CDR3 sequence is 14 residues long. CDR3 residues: CASSSPSSGREAFF. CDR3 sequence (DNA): TGTGCCAGCAGCTCTCCGTCTTCTGGGAGGGAAGCTTTCTTT.

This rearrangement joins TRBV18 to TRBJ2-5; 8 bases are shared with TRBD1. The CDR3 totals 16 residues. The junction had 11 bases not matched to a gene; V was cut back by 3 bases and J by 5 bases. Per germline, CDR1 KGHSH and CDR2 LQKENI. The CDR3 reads CASSPLGQGREETQYF. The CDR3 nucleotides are TGTGCCAGCTCACCTCTTGGACAGGGTAGGGAGGAGACCCAGTACTTC.

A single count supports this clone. CDR3 coding DNA: TGTGCCAGCAGCTCTGGACTAGCGGGAGCAGGTGAGACCCAGTACTTC. It codes for CASSSGLAGAGETQYF. The V gene is TRBV7-2, the J gene TRBJ2-5; 13 bases are shared with TRBD2. Germline V gene data show CDR1 as SGHTA and CDR2 as FQGNSA. J gave up 5 bases and V 4 bases, and 7 bases lay outside the gene matches. This CDR3 comprises 16 residues.

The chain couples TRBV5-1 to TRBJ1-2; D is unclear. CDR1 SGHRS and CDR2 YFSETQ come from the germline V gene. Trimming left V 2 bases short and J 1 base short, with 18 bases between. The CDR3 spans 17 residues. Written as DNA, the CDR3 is TGCGCCAGCAGCTTTGATCCCAGCGGATCGGGTAACTATGGCTACACCTTC. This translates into CASSFDPSGSGNYGYTF.

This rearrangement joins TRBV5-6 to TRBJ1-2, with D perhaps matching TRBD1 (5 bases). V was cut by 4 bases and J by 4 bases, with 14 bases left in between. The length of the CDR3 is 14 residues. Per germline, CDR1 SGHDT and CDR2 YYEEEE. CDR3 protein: CASSVTQGRYGYTF. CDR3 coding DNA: TGTGCCAGCAGCGTAACTCAGGGCCGCTATGGCTACACCTTC.

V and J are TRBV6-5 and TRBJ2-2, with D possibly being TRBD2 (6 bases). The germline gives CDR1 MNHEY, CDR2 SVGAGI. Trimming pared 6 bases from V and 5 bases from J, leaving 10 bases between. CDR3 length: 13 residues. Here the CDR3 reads CASSPAGTGELFF. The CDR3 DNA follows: TGTGCCAGCAGCCCCGCGGGGACCGGGGAGCTGTTTTTT.

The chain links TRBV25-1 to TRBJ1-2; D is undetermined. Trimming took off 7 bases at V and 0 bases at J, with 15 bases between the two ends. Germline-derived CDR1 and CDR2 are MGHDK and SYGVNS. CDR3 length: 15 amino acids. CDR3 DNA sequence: TGTGCCAGCACTCCCCCCGGAGCATCTAACTATGGCTACACCTTC. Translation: CASTPPGASNYGYTF.

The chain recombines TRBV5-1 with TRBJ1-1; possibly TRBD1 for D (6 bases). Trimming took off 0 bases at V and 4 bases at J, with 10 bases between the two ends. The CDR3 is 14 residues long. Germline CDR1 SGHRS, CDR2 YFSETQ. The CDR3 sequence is CASSLGQVTTEAFF. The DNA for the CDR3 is TGCGCCAGCAGCTTGGGACAGGTCACCACTGAAGCTTTCTTT.